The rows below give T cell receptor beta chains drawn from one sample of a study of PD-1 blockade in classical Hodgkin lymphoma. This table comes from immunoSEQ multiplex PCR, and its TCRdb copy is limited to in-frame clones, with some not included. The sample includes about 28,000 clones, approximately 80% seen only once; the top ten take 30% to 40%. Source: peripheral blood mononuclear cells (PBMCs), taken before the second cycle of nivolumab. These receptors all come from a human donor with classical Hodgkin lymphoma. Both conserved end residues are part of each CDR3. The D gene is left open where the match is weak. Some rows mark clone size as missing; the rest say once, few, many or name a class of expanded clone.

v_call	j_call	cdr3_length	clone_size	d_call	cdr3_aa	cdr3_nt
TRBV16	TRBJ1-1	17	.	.	CASSQSIGGRGDTEAFF	TGTGCCAGCAGCCAATCGATCGGGGGTCGGGGTGACACTGAAGCTTTCTTT
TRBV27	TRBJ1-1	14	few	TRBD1	CASRRQGANPEAFF	TGTGCCAGCAGACGACAGGGGGCTAACCCTGAAGCTTTCTTT
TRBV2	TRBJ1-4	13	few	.	CASSRDHNEKLFF	TGTGCCAGCAGTAGGGACCATAATGAAAAACTGTTTTTT
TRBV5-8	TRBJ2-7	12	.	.	CASSGDERVEYF	TGTGCCAGCAGCGGGGACGAAAGGGTCGAGTACTTC
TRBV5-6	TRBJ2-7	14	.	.	CASSLAGAGYEQYF	TGTGCCAGCAGCTTGGCCGGAGCGGGCTACGAGCAGTACTTC
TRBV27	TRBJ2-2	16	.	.	CASSRGPSWDTGELFF	TGTGCCAGCAGTCGAGGACCATCCTGGGACACCGGGGAGCTGTTTTTT
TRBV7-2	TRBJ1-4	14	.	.	CASSLGEANEKLFF	TGTGCCAGCAGCTTAGGGGAGGCTAATGAAAAACTGTTTTTT
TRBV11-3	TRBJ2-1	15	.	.	CASSLEGTAYNEQFF	TGTGCCAGCAGCTTAGAAGGGACGGCCTACAATGAGCAGTTCTTC
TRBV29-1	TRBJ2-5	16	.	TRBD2	CSVELAGAQYQETQYF	TGCAGCGTTGAGCTAGCGGGGGCCCAGTACCAAGAGACCCAGTACTTC
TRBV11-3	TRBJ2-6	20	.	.	CASSLDQGGSAVAGANVLTF	TGTGCCAGCAGCTTAGATCAAGGAGGTTCCGCTGTTGCTGGGGCCAACGTCCTGACTTTC
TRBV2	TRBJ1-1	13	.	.	CASSEETLAQAFF	TGTGCCAGCAGTGAAGAGACTCTGGCCCAAGCTTTCTTT
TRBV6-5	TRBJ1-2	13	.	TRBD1	CASRDTGTVAYTF	TGTGCCAGCAGGGATACCGGGACAGTCGCGTACACCTTC
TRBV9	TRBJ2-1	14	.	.	CASSGAANHNEQFF	TGTGCCAGCAGCGGAGCCGCCAATCACAATGAGCAGTTCTTC
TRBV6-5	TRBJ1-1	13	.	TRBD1	CATYRGMNTEAFF	TGTGCCACGTACAGGGGAATGAACACTGAAGCTTTCTTT
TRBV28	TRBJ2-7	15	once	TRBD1	CASSFAGTGGFGQYF	TGTGCCAGCAGTTTTGCCGGGACAGGGGGGTTTGGGCAGTACTTC
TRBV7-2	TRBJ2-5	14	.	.	CASSLQGFGETQYF	TGTGCCAGCAGCCTCCAGGGATTTGGAGAGACCCAGTACTTC
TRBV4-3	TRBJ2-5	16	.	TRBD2	CASSQDSGTSAETQYF	TGCGCCAGCAGCCAAGACTCCGGGACTAGCGCTGAGACCCAGTACTTC
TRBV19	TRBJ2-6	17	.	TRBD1	CASSIGWGQGEDNVLTF	TGTGCCAGTAGTATAGGATGGGGACAGGGGGAGGACAACGTCCTGACTTTC
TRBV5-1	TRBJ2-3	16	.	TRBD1	CASSLYRGFITDTQYF	TGCGCCAGCAGCTTGTACAGGGGTTTTATCACAGATACGCAGTATTTT
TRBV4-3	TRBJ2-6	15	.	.	CASSHTGSGANVLTF	TGCGCCAGCAGCCACACAGGCTCTGGGGCCAACGTCCTGACTTTC
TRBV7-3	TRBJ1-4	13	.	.	CASSYDRNEKLFF	TGTGCCAGCAGCTACGACAGAAATGAAAAACTGTTTTTT
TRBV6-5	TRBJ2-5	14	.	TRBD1	CASSFNRGKETQYF	TGTGCCAGCAGTTTCAACAGGGGTAAAGAGACCCAGTACTTC
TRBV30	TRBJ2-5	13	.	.	CAWSRDLQETQYF	TGTGCCTGGAGTCGGGACTTACAAGAGACCCAGTACTTC
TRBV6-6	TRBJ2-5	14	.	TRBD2	CASTRAGAQETQYF	TGTGCCAGCACCCGAGCGGGGGCACAAGAGACCCAGTACTTC
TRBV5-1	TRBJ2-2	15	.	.	CASSLVLEWPGELFF	TGCGCCAGCAGCTTGGTTTTAGAATGGCCCGGGGAGCTGTTTTTT
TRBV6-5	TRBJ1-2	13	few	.	CASRGSGIYGYTF	TGTGCCAGCAGGGGATCCGGGATATATGGCTACACCTTC
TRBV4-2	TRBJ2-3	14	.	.	CASSQDSGTDTQYF	TGTGCCAGCAGCCAAGATTCCGGAACAGATACGCAGTATTTT
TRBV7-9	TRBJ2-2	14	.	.	CASSNGAMAGELFF	TGTGCCAGCAGCAACGGTGCTATGGCCGGGGAGCTGTTTTTT
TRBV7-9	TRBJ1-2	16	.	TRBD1	CASSLGGGGGVYGYTF	TGTGCCAGCAGCTTGGGCGGCGGAGGGGGCGTCTATGGCTACACCTTC
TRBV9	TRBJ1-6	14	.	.	CASSVQGYNSPLHF	TGTGCCAGCAGCGTACAGGGCTATAATTCACCCCTCCACTTT
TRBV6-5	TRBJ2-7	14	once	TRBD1	CASSPRLGGSEQYF	TGTGCCAGCAGTCCGAGGTTAGGGGGCAGCGAGCAGTACTTC
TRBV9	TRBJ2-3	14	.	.	CASSGIRGTDTQYF	TGTGCCAGCAGCGGGATCCGGGGCACAGATACGCAGTATTTT
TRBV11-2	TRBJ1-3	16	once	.	CASSPDRTVSGNTIYF	TGTGCCAGCAGCCCGGACCGGACAGTCTCTGGAAACACCATATATTTT
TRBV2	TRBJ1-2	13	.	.	CASRAGTFYGYTF	TGTGCCAGCAGAGCCGGGACTTTCTATGGCTACACCTTC
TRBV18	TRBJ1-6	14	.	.	CASSPGDGGSPLHF	TGTGCCAGCTCACCAGGGGACGGGGGTTCACCCCTCCACTTT
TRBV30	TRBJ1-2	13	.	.	CAWSLDNSHGYTF	TGTGCCTGGAGTCTAGACAACAGCCATGGCTACACCTTC
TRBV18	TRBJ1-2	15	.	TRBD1	CASSPGQGAFHGYTF	TGTGCCAGCTCACCAGGACAGGGGGCTTTTCATGGCTACACCTTC
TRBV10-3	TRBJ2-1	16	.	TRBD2	CAISEAASGVFNEQFF	TGTGCCATCAGTGAGGCGGCTAGCGGGGTTTTCAATGAGCAGTTCTTC
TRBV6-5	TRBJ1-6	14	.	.	CASSTTVLNSPLHF	TGTGCCAGCAGTACGACAGTGCTTAATTCACCCCTCCACTTT
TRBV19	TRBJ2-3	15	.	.	CASSIGGGYTDTQYF	TGTGCCAGTAGTATAGGAGGGGGTTACACAGATACGCAGTATTTT
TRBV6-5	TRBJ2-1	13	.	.	CASSYGGENEQFF	TGTGCCAGCAGTTATGGCGGGGAAAATGAGCAGTTCTTC
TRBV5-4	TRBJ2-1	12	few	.	CASSGWDNEQFF	TGTGCCAGCAGCGGGTGGGACAATGAGCAGTTCTTC